At least ten counts were recorded for the clone carrying this T cell receptor (beta chain). One entry per CDR3 protein results from TCRdb running MiXCR on the 5' RACE reads. The sample includes a few hundred thousand distinct CDR3 sequences, approximately 5.2% of them seen just once. The CDR3 spans 16 residues. With 3 bases removed from V and 4 bases from J, the gap between germline ends came to 18 bases. Germline-derived CDR1 and CDR2 are SGHRS and YFSETQ. The entry originates in a study of T cells after yellow fever vaccination. Specimen: CD4+ T cells sorted from PBMCs, collected on the day of the yellow fever booster vaccination. V usage is TRBV5-1 and J usage is TRBJ2-3; D is tentatively TRBD1 or TRBD2 (5 bases each). The receptor's source is a man aged 18 to 30 who received the YFV17D yellow fever vaccine. The CDR3 coding sequence is TGCGCCAGCAGCTCTTCCGGGACCGTCGGACCAGATACGCAGTATTTT. Encoded protein: CASSSSGTVGPDTQYF.